This T cell receptor beta chain appears in the sequencing data of a study of blood T cells in healthy people across ages. Trimming at V came to 1 base and at J to 8 bases, leaving 5 bases not matched to a gene. The CDR3 extends over 14 amino acids. Germline loops: CDR1 SGHRS, CDR2 YFSETQ. A J-beta primer mix and a sample-barcoded 5' primer were used in a second PCR of about 6 to 12 cycles. TCRdb reprocessed the 5' RACE reads via MiXCR and lists one record per CDR3 protein. This table has some 760,000 distinct CDR3 sequences, around 25% appearing once. In addition, the sample was reused for a study of T cells of mothers and their children. From that second work: Related mother-child pairs showed slightly, non-significantly higher overlap than unrelated pairs.

The sequenced sample was blood. This chain joins TRBV5-1 and TRBJ2-2; 7 bases are a match to TRBD2. This receptor was obtained from a boy between 10 and 17 years old in good health. The CDR3 here is CASSLSGAAGELFF. The CDR3 DNA is TGCGCCAGCAGCTTGAGCGGGGCAGCTGGGGAGCTGTTTTTT.